Below, 8 T cell receptor beta chains from the same sample are listed, as sequenced in a study of shared clonotypes between healthy human individuals. Data came from immunoSEQ multiplex PCR; TCRdb stores just in-frame clones and leaves some out. The sample contains about a million clones, roughly 80% of which appear only once. Sequencing input: memory CD4+ T cells from PBMCs. Subset reported: CD45RA-negative fraction. The receptors here all came from a young man in good health. Some clones in this sample may be carry-over from other donors' samples.

The V and J genes are TRBV30 and TRBJ1-3; no definite D call. CDR3 size: 14 residues. Trimming shortened V by 4 bases and J by 0 bases, and 10 bases separated the two germline ends. Germline V gene sequence: CDR1 GTSNPN, CDR2 SVGIG (reference sequence). The CDR3 coding sequence is TGTGCCTGGAATCCGTGGCGCTCTGGAAACACCATATATTTT. Translation: CAWNPWRSGNTIYF.

The J gene is TRBJ2-6, the V gene TRBV7-3; tentatively, D is TRBD1 (6 bases). CDR1 and CDR2 (germline): SGHTA, FQGTGA. The CDR3 consists of 15 residues. Trimming cost V 8 bases and J 2 bases, with 13 bases left between them. The CDR3 DNA reads as TGTGCCAGCTCCCCTCCAGGGGCTGGGGCCAACGTCCTGACTTTC. Amino acids: CASSPPGAGANVLTF.

This clone was picked up a small number of times. Other nucleotide sequences from this sample produce the same CDR3. The V call is TRBV2, the J call TRBJ2-1, with 12 bases aligning to TRBD2. This CDR3 is built from 15 residues. J lost 3 bases, V lost 6 bases, and 3 bases had no gene match. Germline V CDR1 and CDR2: SNHLY, FYNNEI. CDR3 DNA sequence: TGTGCCAGCAGGGTGACTAGCGGGAGCTACAATGAGCAGTTCTTC. Translated, it gives CASRVTSGSYNEQFF.

The V and J genes are TRBV9 and TRBJ2-5; D might be TRBD2 (6 bases). Germline CDR1 reads SGDLS; CDR2 reads YYNGEE. Trimming removed 6 bases at V and 5 bases at J, with 23 bases between. CDR3 length: 16 residues. The CDR3 DNA reads as TGTGCCAGCAAAGGGCGGGACGGGACCCCTGGGGAGACCCAGTACTTC. This codes for CASKGRDGTPGETQYF.

The chain couples TRBV28 to TRBJ1-6; possibly TRBD1 for D (5 bases). The germline V gene encodes CDR1 MDHEN and CDR2 SYDVKM. The CDR3 runs 15 residues. CDR3 nucleotide sequence: TGTGCAACGAATAGGGGAGGGGCTTATAATTCACCCCTCCACTTT. It translates to CATNRGGAYNSPLHF.

V and J are TRBV18 and TRBJ2-2, with TRBD1 as a possible D gene (5 bases). The CDR3 contains 15 residues. Germline V CDR1 and CDR2: KGHSH, LQKENI. Trimming stripped 1 base from V and 3 bases from J, with 9 bases between. The CDR3 region is CASSPQGSDTGELFF. In nucleotides, the CDR3 is TGTGCCAGCTCACCACAGGGGTCGGACACCGGGGAGCTGTTTTTT.

There are many counts of this clone. The CDR3 sequence is CASSLVVTSYEQYF. In DNA, the CDR3 is TGTGCCAGCAGCTTAGTAGTCACCTCCTACGAGCAGTACTTC. The chain recombines TRBV7-9 with TRBJ2-7; D gene ambiguous. V lost 1 base and J 0 bases, leaving 7 bases between the germline ends. The germline CDR1 and CDR2 sequences are SEHNR and FQNEAQ (reference sequence). The CDR3 runs to 14 residues. Looking up the rest from reference TRBV7-9 and TRBJ2-7 gives the full variable domain: DTGVSQNPRHKITKRGQNVTFRCDPISEHNRLYWYRQTLGQGPEFLTYFQNEAQLEKSRLLSDRFSAERPKGSFSTLEIQRTEQGDSAMYLCASSLVVTSYEQYFGPGTRLTVT.

This sequence joins TRBV23-1 and TRBJ2-7; D remains ambiguous. TRBV23-1 falls under the ORF class, with uncertain function. The length of the CDR3 is 13 residues. The germline V and J ends were trimmed by 6 bases and 5 bases, with 14 bases remaining between them. CDR3 DNA: TGCGCCAGCAGCCACCCGGGCCCTCACGAGCAGTACTTC. This codes for CASSHPGPHEQYF.